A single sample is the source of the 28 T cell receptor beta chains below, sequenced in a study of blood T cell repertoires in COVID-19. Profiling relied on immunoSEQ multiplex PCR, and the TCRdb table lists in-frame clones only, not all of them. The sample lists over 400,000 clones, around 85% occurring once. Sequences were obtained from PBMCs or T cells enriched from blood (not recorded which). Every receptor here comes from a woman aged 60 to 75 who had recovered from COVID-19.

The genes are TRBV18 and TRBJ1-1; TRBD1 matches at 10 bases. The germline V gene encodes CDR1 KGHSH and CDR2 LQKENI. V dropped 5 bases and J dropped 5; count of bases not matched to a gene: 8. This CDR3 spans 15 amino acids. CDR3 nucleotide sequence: TGTGCCAGCTCATCAACCGGGACAGGGGAGACTGAAGCTTTCTTT. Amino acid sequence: CASSSTGTGETEAFF.

DNA for the CDR3: TGTGCCAGCTCACCAATATCTTTTGGGACAGTTAACACTGAAGCTTTCTTT. Protein product: CASSPISFGTVNTEAFF. J is TRBJ1-1 and V is TRBV18, with 7 bases identical to TRBD1. The junction had 11 bases not matched to a gene; V was cut back by 2 bases and J by 2 bases. CDR3 length: 17 amino acids. Germline values: CDR1 KGHSH, CDR2 LQKENI.

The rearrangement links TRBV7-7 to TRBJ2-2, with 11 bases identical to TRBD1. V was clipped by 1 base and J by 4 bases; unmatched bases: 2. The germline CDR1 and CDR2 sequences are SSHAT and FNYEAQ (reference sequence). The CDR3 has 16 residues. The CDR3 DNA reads TGTGCCAGCAGCTTAGAGGGACAGGGGGGCACCGGGGAGCTGTTTTTT. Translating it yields CASSLEGQGGTGELFF.

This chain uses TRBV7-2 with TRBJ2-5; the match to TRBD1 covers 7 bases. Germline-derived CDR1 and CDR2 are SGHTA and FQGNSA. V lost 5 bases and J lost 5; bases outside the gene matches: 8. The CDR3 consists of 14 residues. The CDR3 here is CASSLTGTDETQYF. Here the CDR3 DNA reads TGTGCCAGCAGCCTAACGGGGACAGACGAGACCCAGTACTTC.

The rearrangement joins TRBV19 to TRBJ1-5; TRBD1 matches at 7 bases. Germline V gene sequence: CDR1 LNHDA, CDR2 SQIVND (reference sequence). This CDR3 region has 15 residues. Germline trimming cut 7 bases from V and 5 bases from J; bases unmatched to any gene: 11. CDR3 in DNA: TGTGCCAGTATTGGCACGGGACAGCGCGATCAGCCCCAGCATTTT. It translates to CASIGTGQRDQPQHF.

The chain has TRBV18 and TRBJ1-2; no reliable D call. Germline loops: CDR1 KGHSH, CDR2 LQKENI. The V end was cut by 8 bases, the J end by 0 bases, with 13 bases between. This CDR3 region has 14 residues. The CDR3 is CASAQNPANYGYTF. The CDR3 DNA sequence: TGTGCCAGCGCACAGAACCCAGCTAACTATGGCTACACCTTC.

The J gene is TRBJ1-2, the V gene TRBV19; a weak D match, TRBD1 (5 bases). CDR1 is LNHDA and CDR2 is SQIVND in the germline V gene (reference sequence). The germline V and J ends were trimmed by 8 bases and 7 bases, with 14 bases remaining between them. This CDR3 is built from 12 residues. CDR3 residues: CASVDRAIGYTF. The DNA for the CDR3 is TGTGCCAGTGTTGACAGAGCCATTGGCTACACCTTC.

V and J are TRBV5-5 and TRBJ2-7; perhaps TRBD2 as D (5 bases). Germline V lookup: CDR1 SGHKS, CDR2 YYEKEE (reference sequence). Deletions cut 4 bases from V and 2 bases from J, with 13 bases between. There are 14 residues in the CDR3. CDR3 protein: CASSPLGVAYEQYF. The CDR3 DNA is TGTGCCAGCAGCCCCCTCGGGGTAGCCTACGAGCAGTACTTC.

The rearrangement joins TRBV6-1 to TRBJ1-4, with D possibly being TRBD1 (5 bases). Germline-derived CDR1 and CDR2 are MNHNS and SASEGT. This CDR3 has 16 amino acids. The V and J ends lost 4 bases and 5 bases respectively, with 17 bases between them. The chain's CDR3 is CASSVSQGAPNEKLFF. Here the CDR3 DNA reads TGTGCCAGCAGTGTCTCGCAGGGTGCCCCCAATGAAAAACTGTTTTTT.

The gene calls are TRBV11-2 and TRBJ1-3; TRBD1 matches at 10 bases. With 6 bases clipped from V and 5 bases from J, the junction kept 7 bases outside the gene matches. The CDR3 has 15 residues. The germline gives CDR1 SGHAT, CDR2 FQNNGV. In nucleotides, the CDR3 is TGTGCCAGCAGTCCACCGGGACAGGGGAGAAACACCATATATTTT. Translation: CASSPPGQGRNTIYF.

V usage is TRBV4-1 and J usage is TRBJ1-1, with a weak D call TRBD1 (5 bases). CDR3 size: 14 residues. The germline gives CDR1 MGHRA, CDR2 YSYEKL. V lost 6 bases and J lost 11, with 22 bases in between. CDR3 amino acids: CASSEPGQGLKAFF. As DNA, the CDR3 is TGCGCCAGCAGTGAACCTGGCCAGGGACTTAAGGCTTTCTTT.

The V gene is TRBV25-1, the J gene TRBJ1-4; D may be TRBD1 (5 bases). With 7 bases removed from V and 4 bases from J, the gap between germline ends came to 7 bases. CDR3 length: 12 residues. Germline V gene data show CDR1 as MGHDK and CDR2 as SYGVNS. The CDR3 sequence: CASKQDNEKLFF. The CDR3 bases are TGTGCCAGCAAACAGGATAATGAAAAACTGTTTTTT.

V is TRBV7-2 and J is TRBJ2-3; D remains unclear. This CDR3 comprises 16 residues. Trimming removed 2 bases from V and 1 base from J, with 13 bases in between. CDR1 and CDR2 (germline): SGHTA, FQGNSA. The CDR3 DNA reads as TGTGCCAGCAGCTTATCGGCAGGCTCGGGCACAGATACGCAGTATTTT. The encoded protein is CASSLSAGSGTDTQYF.

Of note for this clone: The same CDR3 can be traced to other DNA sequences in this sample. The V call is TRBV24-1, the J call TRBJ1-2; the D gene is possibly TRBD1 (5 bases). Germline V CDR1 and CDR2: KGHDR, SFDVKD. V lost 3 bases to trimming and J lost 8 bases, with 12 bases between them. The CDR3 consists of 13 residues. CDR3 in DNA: TGTGCCACCAGTGATCCTCAGGGTCGGGGCTACACCTTC. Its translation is CATSDPQGRGYTF.

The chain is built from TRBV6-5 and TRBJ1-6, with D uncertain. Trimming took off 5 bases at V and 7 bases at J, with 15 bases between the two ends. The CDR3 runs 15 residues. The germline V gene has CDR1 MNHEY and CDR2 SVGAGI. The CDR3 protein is CASSTSGASNSPLHF. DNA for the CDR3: TGTGCCAGCAGTACCTCAGGTGCCTCGAATTCACCCCTCCACTTT.

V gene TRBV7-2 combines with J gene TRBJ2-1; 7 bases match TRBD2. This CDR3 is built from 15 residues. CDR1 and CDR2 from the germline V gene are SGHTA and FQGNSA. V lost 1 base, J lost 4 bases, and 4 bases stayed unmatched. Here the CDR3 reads CASSLEGGGYNEQFF. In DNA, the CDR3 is TGTGCCAGCAGCTTAGAGGGCGGGGGTTACAATGAGCAGTTCTTC.

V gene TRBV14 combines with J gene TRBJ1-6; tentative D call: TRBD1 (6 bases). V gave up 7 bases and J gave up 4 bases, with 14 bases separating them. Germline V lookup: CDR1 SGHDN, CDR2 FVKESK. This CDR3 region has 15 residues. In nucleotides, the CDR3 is TGTGCCAGCACCGCGGACAGAGGATATAATTCACCCCTCCACTTT. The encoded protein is CASTADRGYNSPLHF.

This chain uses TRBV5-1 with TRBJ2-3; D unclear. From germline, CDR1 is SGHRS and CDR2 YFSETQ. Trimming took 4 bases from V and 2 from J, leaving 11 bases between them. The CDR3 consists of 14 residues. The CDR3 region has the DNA TGCGCCAGCAGCCCCAGGATATCCACAGATACGCAGTATTTT. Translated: CASSPRISTDTQYF.

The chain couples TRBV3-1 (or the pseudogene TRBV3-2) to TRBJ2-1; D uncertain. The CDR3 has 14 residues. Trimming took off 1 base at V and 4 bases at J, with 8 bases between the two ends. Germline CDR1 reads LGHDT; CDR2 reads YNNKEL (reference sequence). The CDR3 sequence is CASSQAWAYNEQFF. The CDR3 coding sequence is TGTGCCAGCAGCCAAGCATGGGCTTACAATGAGCAGTTCTTC.

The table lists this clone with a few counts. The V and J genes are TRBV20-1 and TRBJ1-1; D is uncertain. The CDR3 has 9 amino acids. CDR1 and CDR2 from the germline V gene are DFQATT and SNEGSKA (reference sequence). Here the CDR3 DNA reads TGCAGCTTAACTCCTGAAGCTTTCTTT. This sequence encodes CSLTPEAFF.

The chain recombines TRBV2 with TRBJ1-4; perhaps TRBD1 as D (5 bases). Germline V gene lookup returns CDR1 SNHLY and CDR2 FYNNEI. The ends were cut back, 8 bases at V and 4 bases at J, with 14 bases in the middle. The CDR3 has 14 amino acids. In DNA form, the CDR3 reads TGTGCCAGCCAGGACGGGGGGAGTAATGAAAAACTGTTTTTT. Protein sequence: CASQDGGSNEKLFF.

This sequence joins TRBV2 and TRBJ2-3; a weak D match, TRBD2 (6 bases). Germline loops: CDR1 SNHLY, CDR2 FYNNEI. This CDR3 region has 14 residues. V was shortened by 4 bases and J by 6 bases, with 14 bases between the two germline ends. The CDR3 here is CASSVGRESDTQYF. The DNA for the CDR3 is TGTGCCAGCAGTGTTGGTCGGGAGTCGGATACGCAGTATTTT.

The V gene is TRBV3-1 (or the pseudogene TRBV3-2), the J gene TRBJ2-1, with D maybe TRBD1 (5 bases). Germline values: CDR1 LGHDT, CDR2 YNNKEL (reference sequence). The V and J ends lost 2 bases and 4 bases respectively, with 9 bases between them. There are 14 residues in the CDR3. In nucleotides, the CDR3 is TGTGCCAGCAGCCAACAAGGGGCTTACAATGAGCAGTTCTTC. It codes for CASSQQGAYNEQFF.

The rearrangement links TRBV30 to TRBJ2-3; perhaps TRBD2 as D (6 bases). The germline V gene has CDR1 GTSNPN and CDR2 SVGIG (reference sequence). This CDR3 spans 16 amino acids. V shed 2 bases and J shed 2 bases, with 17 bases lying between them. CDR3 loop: CAWSNSGTLPTDTQYF. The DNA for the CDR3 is TGTGCCTGGAGTAATTCCGGGACTCTGCCCACAGATACGCAGTATTTT. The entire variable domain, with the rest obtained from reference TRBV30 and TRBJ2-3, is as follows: SQTIHQWPATLVQPVGSPLSLECTVEGTSNPNLYWYRQAAGRGLQLLFYSVGIGQISSEVPQNLSASRPQDRQFILSSKKLLLSDSGFYLCAWSNSGTLPTDTQYFGPGTRLTVL.

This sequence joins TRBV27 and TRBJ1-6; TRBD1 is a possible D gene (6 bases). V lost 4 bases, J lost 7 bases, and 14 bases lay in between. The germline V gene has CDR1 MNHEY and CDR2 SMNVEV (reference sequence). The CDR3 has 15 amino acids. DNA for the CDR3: TGTGCCAGCAGTTGGAGAGGGGGTGAAAATTCACCCCTCCACTTT. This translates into CASSWRGGENSPLHF.

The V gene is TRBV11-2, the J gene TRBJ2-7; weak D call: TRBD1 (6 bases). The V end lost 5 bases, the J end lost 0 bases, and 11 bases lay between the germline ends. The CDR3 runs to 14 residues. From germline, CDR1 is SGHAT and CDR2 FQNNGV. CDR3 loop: CASSPRTASYEQYF. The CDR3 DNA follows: TGTGCCAGCAGCCCCCGGACAGCCTCCTACGAGCAGTACTTC.

CDR3 DNA sequence: TGTGCCAGCAGCTGGGGCCCCTATGGCTACACCTTC. Its translation is CASSWGPYGYTF. J is TRBJ1-2 and V is TRBV7-8, with a tentative D call TRBD1 (5 bases). Germline CDR1 and CDR2: SGHVS and FQNEAQ. The germline V and J ends were trimmed by 4 bases and 4 bases, with 7 bases remaining between them. This CDR3 comprises 12 residues.

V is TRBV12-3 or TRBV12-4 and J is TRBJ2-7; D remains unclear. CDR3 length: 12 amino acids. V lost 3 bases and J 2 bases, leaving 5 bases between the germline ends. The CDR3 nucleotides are TGTGCCAGCAGTTTTGGCCCCTACGAGCAGTACGTC. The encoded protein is CASSFGPYEQYV.